One sample yielded the 19 T cell receptor beta chains listed below, sequenced in a study of T-cell reconstitution after alpha-beta-depleted transplantation in children (dated by TCRdb to about 2016). The sample's treatment or condition, from its label and the paper: allogeneic hematopoietic cell transplantation with graft depleted of TCRalphabeta T cells and CD19 B cells. Libraries came from PCR. The run used an Illumina HiSeq 2500. TCR libraries were prepared with molecular barcoding, using unique molecular identifiers to normalize TCRbeta repertoire quantification. TCRdb applied fastp at Q25 and MiXCR to the public reads, then kept only in-frame beta chains. Each entry is one CDR3 protein sequence, shown with its most common DNA and genes. The sample table lists hundreds of thousands of distinct CDR3 sequences, 16% of them with a count of one. Of the sample, around 5.3% falls within the top ten clones.

The sample was PBMCs, mostly from graft donor cells, taken 360 days after TCRalphabeta/CD19-depleted stem cell transplant. Receptors were obtained from a male patient younger than 18 who had a stem cell transplant for acute lymphoblastic leukemia, so the T cells may come from the graft donor.

This chain links TRBV2 with TRBJ2-1, with TRBD2 matching 13 bases. CDR1 is SNHLY and CDR2 is FYNNEI in the germline V gene. Germline trimming cut 4 bases from V and 0 bases from J; bases unmatched to any gene: 9. The CDR3 spans 19 residues. The CDR3 spells CASSGVGLAGATSYNEQFF. The CDR3 bases are TGTGCCAGCAGTGGAGTAGGACTAGCGGGAGCAACCTCCTACAATGAGCAGTTCTTC.

This clonotype was observed a few times. This chain connects TRBV9 to TRBJ2-1; TRBD2 is a possible D gene (7 bases). CDR3 length: 16 residues. V dropped 3 bases and J dropped 7 bases, with 20 bases sitting between them. In germline, CDR1 is SGDLS, CDR2 YYNGEE. In DNA, the CDR3 is TGTGCCAGCAGCGGACCGGGCGGGGGCTTAATGAATGAGCAGTTCTTC. This translates into CASSGPGGGLMNEQFF.

This clonotype was seen more than once but under ten times. The chain carries TRBV13 and TRBJ2-1; 9 bases match TRBD2. The CDR3 runs 15 residues. The junction had 13 bases not matched to a gene; V was cut back by 7 bases and J by 9 bases. The germline V gene has CDR1 PRHDT and CDR2 FYEKMQ (reference sequence). This CDR3 is CASTQAGLAKVEQFF. Here the CDR3 DNA reads TGTGCCAGCACTCAAGCGGGACTAGCAAAGGTTGAGCAGTTCTTC.

This clonotype was observed a handful of times. The V call is TRBV28, the J call TRBJ2-1; the D gene is possibly TRBD1 (6 bases). Germline CDR1 reads MDHEN; CDR2 reads SYDVKM. This CDR3 contains 15 residues. The V end lost 6 bases, the J end lost 1 base, and 13 bases lay between the germline ends. The CDR3, as DNA: TGTGCCAGCAGCTCAGGGGTCTTATCCTACAATGAGCAGTTCTTC. Translating it yields CASSSGVLSYNEQFF.

This clonotype has at least ten counts. The rearrangement joins TRBV29-1 to TRBJ2-7; 9 positions agree with TRBD1. The CDR3 sequence is 13 residues long. CDR1 is SQVTM, CDR2 ANQGSEA, per germline. Trimming cost V 4 bases and J 3 bases; bases outside gene matches: 4. The chain's CDR3 is CSVATTGGYEQYF. CDR3 DNA: TGCAGCGTTGCGACGACAGGGGGCTACGAGCAGTACTTC.

The chain joins TRBV29-1 to TRBJ2-1; D remains unclear. Germline CDR1 SQVTM, CDR2 ANQGSEA. Trimming removed 5 bases at V and 5 bases at J, with 10 bases between. The CDR3 spans 12 residues. CDR3 in amino acids: CSVWGGNNEQFF. In DNA form, the CDR3 reads TGCAGCGTTTGGGGTGGGAACAATGAGCAGTTCTTC.

This clonotype was found a few times. This rearrangement joins TRBV20-1 to TRBJ2-1; 7 nucleotides match TRBD2. Germline V gives CDR1 DFQATT, CDR2 SNEGSKA (reference sequence). Unmatched junction bases numbered 8, after V lost 0 bases and J lost 6 bases. The CDR3 runs to 15 residues. The CDR3 sequence: CSAREVFSGFNEQFF. The CDR3 DNA is TGCAGTGCTAGAGAGGTTTTTAGCGGGTTCAATGAGCAGTTCTTC.

This chain connects TRBV7-2 to TRBJ2-5, with D maybe TRBD1 (5 bases). The germline V gene has CDR1 SGHTA and CDR2 FQGNSA. The V end lost 0 bases, the J end lost 0 bases, and 11 bases lay between the germline ends. The length of the CDR3 is 16 residues. The CDR3 nucleotides are TGTGCCAGCAGCTTAGCGCTCCAGGGAAACCAAGAGACCCAGTACTTC. Translation gives CASSLALQGNQETQYF.

CDR3 in amino acids: CASSIPGLAGAEQYF. The CDR3 bases are TGTGCCAGTAGTATCCCCGGACTAGCGGGAGCCGAGCAGTACTTC. The chain combines TRBV19 with TRBJ2-7; 13 bases are shared with TRBD2. The CDR3 runs 15 residues. J gave up 6 bases and V 3 bases, and 5 bases lay outside the gene matches. Germline-derived CDR1 and CDR2 are LNHDA and SQIVND (reference sequence).

This clonotype turned up a few times. The chain employs TRBV5-1 and TRBJ2-1; D is undetermined. The germline V gene encodes CDR1 SGHRS and CDR2 YFSETQ. V lost 4 bases to trimming and J lost 1 base, with 9 bases between them. The CDR3 length is 14 residues. CDR3 loop: CASSPIGSYNEQFF. The CDR3 DNA reads as TGCGCCAGCAGCCCCATTGGGTCCTACAATGAGCAGTTCTTC.

This clonotype occurred a few times. The chain carries TRBV10-2 and TRBJ2-7; 15 nucleotides match TRBD2. There are 15 residues in the CDR3. Germline CDR1 WSHSY, CDR2 SAAADI. V dropped 6 bases and J dropped 4; count of bases not matched to a gene: 4. The CDR3 protein is CASRAGTSGRYEQYF. CDR3 nucleotide sequence: TGCGCCAGCAGGGCCGGGACTAGCGGGAGGTACGAGCAGTACTTC.

This clonotype was seen a few times. In DNA, the CDR3 is TGCAGCGTTGTGCAGAACGGGGAGCTGTTTTTT. Translation: CSVVQNGELFF. The chain has TRBV29-1 and TRBJ2-2; D remains ambiguous. The germline gives CDR1 SQVTM, CDR2 ANQGSEA. The V and J ends lost 4 bases and 7 bases respectively, with 7 bases between them. CDR3 length: 11 amino acids.

The chain couples TRBV12-3 or TRBV12-4 to TRBJ2-3; TRBD2 matches at 9 bases. The J segment lost 10 bases and the V segment lost 3 bases, leaving 8 bases of the junction unmatched. This CDR3 has 14 amino acids. This CDR3 is CASSFSGRRVPQYF. CDR3 coding DNA: TGTGCCAGCAGTTTTAGCGGGAGAAGAGTTCCGCAGTATTTT.

This clonotype was counted once. The gene calls are TRBV5-1 and TRBJ2-3; D remains ambiguous. The V and J ends lost 6 bases and 4 bases respectively, with 15 bases between them. The CDR3 runs 14 residues. The germline CDR1 and CDR2 sequences are SGHRS and YFSETQ. Here the CDR3 reads CASTPIMYSDTQYF. For the CDR3, the DNA is TGCGCCAGCACACCCATTATGTACTCAGATACGCAGTATTTT.

This clonotype was counted between two and nine times. V is TRBV12-3 or TRBV12-4 and J is TRBJ1-5, with 8 positions matching TRBD1. The V gene end was trimmed by 5 bases and the J gene end by 0 bases; junction bases not matched to a gene: 12. The length of the CDR3 is 18 residues. The CDR3 DNA reads TGTGCCAGCAGTCCAGGACAGGGTGGGTCGGGTAGCAATCAGCCCCAGCATTTT. Protein product: CASSPGQGGSGSNQPQHF.

The CDR3 spells CASRRAGSHEQYF. The CDR3 region has the DNA TGTGCCAGCAGGAGGGCAGGGTCCCACGAGCAGTACTTC. The chain employs TRBV2 and TRBJ2-7; D possibly uses TRBD1 or TRBD2 (5 bases each). V was cut by 6 bases and J by 5 bases, with 14 bases left in between. This CDR3 region has 13 residues. Germline CDR1 is SNHLY and CDR2 is FYNNEI.

This clonotype has only a few counts. The genes are TRBV9 and TRBJ2-4, with 9 positions matching TRBD2. Losses at the gene ends were 3 bases for V and 3 bases for J; bases not matched to a gene: 25. The CDR3 is made up of 22 amino acids. Germline V lookup: CDR1 SGDLS, CDR2 YYNGEE. CDR3 loop: CASSGETGAGGVGWRHKNIQYF. The CDR3 DNA sequence: TGTGCCAGCAGCGGAGAAACGGGAGCGGGAGGAGTAGGGTGGCGACACAAAAACATTCAGTACTTC.

The chain joins TRBV27 to TRBJ1-1; D may be TRBD1 (5 bases). Germline assignment: CDR1 MNHEY and CDR2 SMNVEV (reference sequence). V was shortened by 5 bases and J by 6 bases, with 16 bases between the two germline ends. The CDR3 loop spans 14 amino acids. CDR3 sequence (DNA): TGTGCCAGCAGTACCCACACAGGTTACCCTGAAGCTTTCTTT. Residues: CASSTHTGYPEAFF.

This chain connects TRBV12-3 or TRBV12-4 to TRBJ2-7, with unresolved D. The CDR3 length is 15 residues. The ends were cut back, 4 bases at V and 3 bases at J, with 16 bases in the middle. This CDR3 is CASSSHRTAVYEQYF. CDR3 sequence (DNA): TGTGCCAGCAGTTCTCACCGGACGGCGGTCTACGAGCAGTACTTC.